Shown below are 2 T cell receptor beta chains from a single sample sequenced in a study of CD8 T cells in ankylosing spondylitis (dated by TCRdb to about 2017). The investigation overall reported the following: Blood from ankylosing spondylitis patients appeared to be characterized by a TCR beta motif composed of eight highly homologous amino acid variants.

Library preparation employed 5' RACE. The instrument given in TCRdb is Illumina HiSeq 2500. TCRdb itself trimmed the public reads at Q25 with fastp, ran MiXCR and retained productive beta chains. Rows matching on CDR3 protein sequence are summarized as one entry with the most common DNA and genes. In this sample the table shows some 200,000 distinct CDR3 sequences, 6% to 8.5% of which occur a single time. The ten largest clones take up about 14% of the sample. The antigens for these receptors are not known. The material sequenced was blood, either unsorted or a sorted T cell fraction (not recorded which). All receptors come from a male donor with ankylosing spondylitis.

This clonotype was detected ten times or more. V is TRBV11-2 and J is TRBJ1-2, with unresolved D. The CDR3 covers 17 residues. Germline loops: CDR1 SGHAT, CDR2 FQNNGV. V lost 5 bases and J 2 bases, leaving 21 bases between the germline ends. CDR3 sequence (DNA): TGTGCCAGCAGCGAATGGGTCCTACAGTCCAACAACTATGGCTACACCTTC. Its protein is CASSEWVLQSNNYGYTF.

This clonotype has a count of ten or more. The chain joins TRBV12-3 or TRBV12-4 to TRBJ1-2; D perhaps matches TRBD1 (5 bases). The CDR3 runs to 12 residues. Between the trimmed V and J ends, which lost 6 bases and 4 bases, there was a span of 9 bases. The CDR3 nucleotides are TGTGCCAGCAGAAGGGGAGGCTATGGCTACACCTTC. This codes for CASRRGGYGYTF.